This T cell receptor (beta chain) was sequenced during a study of regulatory T cells in long-lasting Graves disease. Study findings and constraints: In persistent patients, shared public clonotypes (under 3,000) outnumbered those in new patients (approximately 940).

Combining iRepertoire HTBI primers with Arm-PCR of CDR3 regions, the authors built TCR beta libraries. TCRdb reanalysed the multiplex PCR reads using MiXCR and keeps one entry per CDR3 protein. The sample shows some 340,000 distinct CDR3 sequences, 12% of them seen only once. The V gene's germline CDR1 is SGHRS and CDR2 YFSETQ. Trimming took off 4 bases at V and 3 bases at J, with 17 bases between the two ends. The CDR3 is made up of 15 amino acids. Many counts were recorded for this clonotype. What it recognizes is unknown. This sample's time point: newly diagnosed GD, antithyroid drugs for less than 3 months. From RNA extracted from PBMCs, the TCR library was made. This sample also belongs to another study, concerning T cells in Graves' hyperthyroidism and ophthalmopathy.

The material sequenced was peripheral blood mononuclear cells (PBMCs), taken at new diagnosis, from a patient treated with antithyroid drugs. The receptor comes from a woman in her late teens or twenties with Graves disease. This chain uses TRBV5-1 with TRBJ2-7; a weak D match, TRBD2 (6 bases). The CDR3 region is CASSLLPGLVYEQYF. DNA of the CDR3: TGCGCCAGCAGCCTACTCCCGGGACTCGTCTACGAGCAGTACTTC.